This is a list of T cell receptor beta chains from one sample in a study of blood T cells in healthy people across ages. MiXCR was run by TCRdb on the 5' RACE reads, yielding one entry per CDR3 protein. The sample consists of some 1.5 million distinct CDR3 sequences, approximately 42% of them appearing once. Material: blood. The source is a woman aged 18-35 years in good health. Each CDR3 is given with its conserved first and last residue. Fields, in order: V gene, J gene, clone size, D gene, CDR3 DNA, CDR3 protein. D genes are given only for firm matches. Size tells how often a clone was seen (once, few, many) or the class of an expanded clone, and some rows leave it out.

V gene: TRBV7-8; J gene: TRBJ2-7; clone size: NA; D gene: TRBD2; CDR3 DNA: TGTGCCAGCAGCTTAGGCCCCCCTGGACTAGCGGGGGGCCGCGTAATACCCTACAATGAGCAGTACTTC; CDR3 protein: CASSLGPPGLAGGRVIPYNEQYF
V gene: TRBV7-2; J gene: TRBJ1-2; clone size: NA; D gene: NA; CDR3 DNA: TGTGCCAGCAGCCCAGACGCATCTAGGGGCGGACATGGCTACACCTTC; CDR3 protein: CASSPDASRGGHGYTF
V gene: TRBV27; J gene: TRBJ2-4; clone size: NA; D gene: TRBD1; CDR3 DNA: TGTGCCAGCAGTTTAGGGACAGGGAGGGCCAAAAACATTCAGTACTTC; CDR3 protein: CASSLGTGRAKNIQYF
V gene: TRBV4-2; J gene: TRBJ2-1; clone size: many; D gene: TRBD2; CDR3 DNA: TGTGCCAGCAGCCAGGGGACTAGCGGGATTGAAAGTGAGCAGTTCTTC; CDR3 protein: CASSQGTSGIESEQFF
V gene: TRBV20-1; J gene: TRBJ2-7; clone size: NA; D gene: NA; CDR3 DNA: TGCAGTGCTAGGCCGACAGGCATCTCCTACGAGCAGTACTTC; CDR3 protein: CSARPTGISYEQYF
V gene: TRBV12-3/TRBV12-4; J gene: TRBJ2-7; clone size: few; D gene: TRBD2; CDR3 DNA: TGTGCCAGCAGCTTCCCCCCCGCTAGCGGTTACAATGAGCAGTACTTC; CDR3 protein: CASSFPPASGYNEQYF
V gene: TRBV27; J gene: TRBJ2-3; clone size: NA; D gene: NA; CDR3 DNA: TGTGCCGGCCCTTCGGCTCACACAGATACGCAGTATTTT; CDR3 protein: CAGPSAHTDTQYF
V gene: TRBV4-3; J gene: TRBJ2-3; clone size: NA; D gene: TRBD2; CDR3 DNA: TGCGCCAGCAGCCAAGAGTCGACTAGCGGGGGCACAGATACGCAGTATTTT; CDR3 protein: CASSQESTSGGTDTQYF
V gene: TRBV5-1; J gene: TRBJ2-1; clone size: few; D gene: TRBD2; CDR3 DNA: TGCGCCAGCAGCCCGGGACGAGCGGGAGCAGTGGAGCAGTTCTTC; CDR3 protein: CASSPGRAGAVEQFF
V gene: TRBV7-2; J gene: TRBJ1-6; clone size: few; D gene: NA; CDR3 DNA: TGTGCCAGCAGAGCACCAGGAGTAGCAAATTCACCCCTCCACTTT; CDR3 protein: CASRAPGVANSPLHF
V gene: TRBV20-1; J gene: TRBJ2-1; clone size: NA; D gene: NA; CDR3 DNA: TGCAGTGCTCCCCCAGCGAACTCCTACAATGAGCAGTTCTTC; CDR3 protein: CSAPPANSYNEQFF
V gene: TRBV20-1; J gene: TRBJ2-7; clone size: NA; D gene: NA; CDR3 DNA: TGCAGTGCTAGAGCCGGTTACAATGAGCAGTACTTC; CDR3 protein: CSARAGYNEQYF
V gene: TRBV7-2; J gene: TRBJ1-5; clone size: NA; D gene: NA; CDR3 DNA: TGTGCCAGCAGCTTATTCACGCGGACCAATCAGCCCCAGCATTTT; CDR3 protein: CASSLFTRTNQPQHF
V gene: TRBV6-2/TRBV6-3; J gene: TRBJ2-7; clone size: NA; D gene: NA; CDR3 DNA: TGTGCCAGCAGTTACGGTTTTGGGGTCCCTACTGAGCAGTACTTC; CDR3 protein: CASSYGFGVPTEQYF
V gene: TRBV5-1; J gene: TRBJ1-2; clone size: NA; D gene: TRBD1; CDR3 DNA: TGCGCCAGCAGTTCGACAGGGGGTACTGGCTACACCTTC; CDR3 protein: CASSSTGGTGYTF
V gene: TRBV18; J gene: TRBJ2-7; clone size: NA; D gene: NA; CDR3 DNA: TGTGCCAGCTCACCACAAGGCGGATACAATGAGCAGTACTTC; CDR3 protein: CASSPQGGYNEQYF
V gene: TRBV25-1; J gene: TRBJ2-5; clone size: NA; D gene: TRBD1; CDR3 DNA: TGTGCCAGCAGGGACAGGGGACTTGGGACCCAGTACTTC; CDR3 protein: CASRDRGLGTQYF
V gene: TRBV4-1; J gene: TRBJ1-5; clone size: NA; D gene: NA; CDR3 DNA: TGCGCCAGCAGCCAGGAGGACCGAGCGGATCAGCCCCAGCATTTT; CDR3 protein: CASSQEDRADQPQHF
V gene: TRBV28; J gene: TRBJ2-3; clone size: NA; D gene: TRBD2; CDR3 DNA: TGTGCCAGCAGTTTTCCCCCAGTGGTAGCGGGAGAGTCCCAATTCACAGATACGCAGTATTTT; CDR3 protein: CASSFPPVVAGESQFTDTQYF
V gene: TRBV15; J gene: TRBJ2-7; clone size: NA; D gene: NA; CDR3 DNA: TGTGCCACCAGTCCTAGGTCCACCTACGAGCAGTACTTC; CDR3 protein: CATSPRSTYEQYF
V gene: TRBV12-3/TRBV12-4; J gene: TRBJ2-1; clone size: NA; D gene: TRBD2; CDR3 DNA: TGTGCCAGCAGTTCCACTAGCGAACTATACAATGAGCAGTTCTTC; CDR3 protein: CASSSTSELYNEQFF
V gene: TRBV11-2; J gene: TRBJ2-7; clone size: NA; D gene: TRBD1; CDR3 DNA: TGTGCCAGCAGCTGGGTGGGGACAGGGGCCTGCGAGCAGTACTTC; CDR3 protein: CASSWVGTGACEQYF
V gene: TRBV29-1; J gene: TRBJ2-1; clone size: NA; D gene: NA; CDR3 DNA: TGCAGCGTTGGTGGTAGACTCACGAGCTCCTACGAGCAGTTCTTC; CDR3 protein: CSVGGRLTSSYEQFF
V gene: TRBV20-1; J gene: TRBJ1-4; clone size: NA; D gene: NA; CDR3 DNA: TGCAGTGCTGGCACAGGGTTGATGGAAAAACTGTTTTTT; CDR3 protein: CSAGTGLMEKLFF
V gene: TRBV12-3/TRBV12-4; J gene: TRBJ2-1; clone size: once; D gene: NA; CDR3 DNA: TGTGCCAGCAGTTTAGTAAGACAGGAAACTGAGCAGTTCTTC; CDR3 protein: CASSLVRQETEQFF
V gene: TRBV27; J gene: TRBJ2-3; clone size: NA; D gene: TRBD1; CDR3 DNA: TGTGCCAGCAGTCCACAACTAGGAAGGGGGCCAGATACGCAGTATTTT; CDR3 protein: CASSPQLGRGPDTQYF
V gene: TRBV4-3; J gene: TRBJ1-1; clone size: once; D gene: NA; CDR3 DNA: TGCGCCAGCAGCCAACCGGGCCCGATGCCCACTGAAGCTTTCTTT; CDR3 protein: CASSQPGPMPTEAFF
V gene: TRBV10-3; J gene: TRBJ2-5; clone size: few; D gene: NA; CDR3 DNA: TGTGCCATCAGTGACGGGGGGCTACGTCAAGAGACCCAGTACTTC; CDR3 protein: CAISDGGLRQETQYF
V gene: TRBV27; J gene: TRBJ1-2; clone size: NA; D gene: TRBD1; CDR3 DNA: TGTGCCGGCAGCTATAGCCCCGGGACAGGTGGCTACACCTTC; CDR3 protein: CAGSYSPGTGGYTF
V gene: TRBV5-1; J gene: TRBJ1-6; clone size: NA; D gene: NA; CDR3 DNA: TGCGCCAGCAGCCCCGCGTGGGGGGTCAGGTCACCCCTCCACTTT; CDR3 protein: CASSPAWGVRSPLHF
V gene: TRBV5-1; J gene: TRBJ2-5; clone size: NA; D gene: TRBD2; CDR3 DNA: TGCGCCAGCAGCTTTGGGACTAGCGGGACCCAAGAGACCCAGTACTTC; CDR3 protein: CASSFGTSGTQETQYF
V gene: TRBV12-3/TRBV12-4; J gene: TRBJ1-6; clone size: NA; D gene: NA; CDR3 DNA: TGTGCCAGCAGTGCGGTGGACGGAGGCTCCTATAATTCACCCCTCCACTTT; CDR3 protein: CASSAVDGGSYNSPLHF
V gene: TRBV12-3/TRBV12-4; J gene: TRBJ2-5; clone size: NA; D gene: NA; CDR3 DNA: TGTGCCAGCCTGGGTGCGGGGAGGGAGACCCAGTACTTC; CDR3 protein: CASLGAGRETQYF